The 20 T cell receptor beta chains presented below share a single source sample, sequenced in a study of blood T cell repertoires in COVID-19. Sequencing used immunoSEQ multiplex PCR; TCRdb keeps in-frame clones, though not all of them. This sample has about 150,000 clones, with around 80% found just once. The source material was peripheral blood. The receptors shown here come from a man in his sixties with acute or convalescent COVID-19.

The chain uses TRBV4-2 and TRBJ1-4, with 9 bases fitting TRBD1. Germline-derived CDR1 and CDR2 are LGHNA and YNFKEQ. After removal of 4 bases from V and 7 bases from J, the junction contained 13 bases not matched to a gene. CDR3 length: 17 residues. CDR3 sequence (DNA): TGTGCCAGCAGCCCCGGACAGGGGCGGCCGGTCGGTGAAAAACTGTTTTTT. Protein: CASSPGQGRPVGEKLFF.

This chain joins TRBV11-1 and TRBJ2-5, with TRBD2 as a possible D gene (5 bases). The CDR3 spans 13 residues. V was shortened by 4 bases and J by 7 bases, with 13 bases between the two germline ends. In germline, CDR1 is SGHAT, CDR2 FQDESV (reference sequence). CDR3 coding DNA: TGTGCCAGCAGCTCCTACCCTCGGGGGACCCAGTACTTC. It yields the protein CASSSYPRGTQYF.

This chain links TRBV3-1 (or the pseudogene TRBV3-2) with TRBJ2-5, with TRBD2 matching 7 bases. Looked up from germline, CDR1 is LGHDT and CDR2 is YNNKEL (reference sequence). V lost 1 base, J lost 5 bases, and 16 bases stayed unmatched. This CDR3 comprises 18 residues. The CDR3 coding sequence is TGTGCCAGCAGCCAAGCCCTTTTTTTCCAGGCCGGGGGGGAGACCCAGTACTTC. It codes for CASSQALFFQAGGETQYF.

This clone was recorded a few times. The V gene is TRBV6-2 or TRBV6-3, the J gene TRBJ2-6, with a tentative D call TRBD2 (6 bases). Deletions cut 2 bases from V and 2 bases from J, with 16 bases between. Germline V gene lookup returns CDR1 MNHEY and CDR2 SVGEGT. The CDR3 covers 18 residues. The CDR3 coding sequence is TGTGCCAGCAGTTACGTAGAGGGGAGGATGGCTGGGGCCAACGTCCTGACTTTC. This codes for CASSYVEGRMAGANVLTF.

This sequence joins TRBV9 and TRBJ2-5; 10 bases are shared with TRBD2. CDR3 length: 16 residues. The germline V gene has CDR1 SGDLS and CDR2 YYNGEE. J was trimmed by 5 bases and V by 0 bases; bases with no gene match: 7. This CDR3 is CASSVATSGVGETQYF. The CDR3 nucleotides read TGTGCCAGCAGCGTAGCTACTAGCGGGGTTGGGGAGACCCAGTACTTC.

The V and J genes are TRBV5-4 and TRBJ2-1, with 8 bases aligning to TRBD1. From germline, CDR1 is SGHNT and CDR2 YYREEE (reference sequence). V was clipped by 4 bases and J by 0 bases; unmatched bases: 3. The CDR3 has 15 amino acids. CDR3 nucleotides: TGTGCCAGCAGCCGGACAGGGAGCTCCTACAATGAGCAGTTCTTC. Its translation is CASSRTGSSYNEQFF.

The CDR3 here is CASSNRVATNEKLFF. In DNA, the CDR3 is TGTGCCAGCAGCAACAGGGTTGCAACTAATGAAAAACTGTTTTTT. The V gene is TRBV6-5, the J gene TRBJ1-4; D perhaps matches TRBD1 (6 bases). Per germline, CDR1 MNHEY and CDR2 SVGAGI. Trimming took off 6 bases at V and 0 bases at J, with 11 bases between the two ends. The CDR3 is 15 residues long.

V usage is TRBV6-5 and J usage is TRBJ1-3; D call uncertain. With 6 bases removed from V and 0 bases from J, the gap between germline ends came to 12 bases. From germline, CDR1 is MNHEY and CDR2 SVGAGI. The CDR3 spans 15 residues. The CDR3 bases are TGTGCCAGCAGCCCCTTACGGGACTCTGGAAACACCATATATTTT. The encoded protein is CASSPLRDSGNTIYF.

This clone was counted only a few times. Here the CDR3 reads CASTSPTGGAFF. DNA of the CDR3: TGTGCCAGCACCTCCCCCACAGGGGGCGCTTTCTTT. The gene calls are TRBV6-6 and TRBJ1-1; 9 nucleotides line up with TRBD1. CDR1 and CDR2 from the germline V gene are MNHNY and SVGAGI (reference sequence). The CDR3 loop spans 12 amino acids. V lost 7 bases, J lost 11 bases, and 8 bases stayed unmatched.

This chain uses TRBV19 with TRBJ1-4, with 7 bases matching TRBD1. V lost 5 bases, J lost 4 bases, and 7 bases stayed unmatched. CDR3 size: 15 residues. Germline CDR1 LNHDA, CDR2 SQIVND (reference sequence). The CDR3 loop reads CASSVTGQYNEKLFF. The CDR3 DNA follows: TGTGCCAGTAGTGTTACGGGACAGTATAATGAAAAACTGTTTTTT. The full variable domain, in which reference TRBV19 and TRBJ1-4 provide the parts outside the CDR3, is DGGITQSPKYLFRKEGQNVTLSCEQNLNHDAMYWYRQDPGQGLRLIYYSQIVNDFQKGDIAEGYSVSREKKESFPLTVTSAQKNPTAFYLCASSVTGQYNEKLFFGSGTQLSVL.

This chain connects TRBV19 to TRBJ2-6; D is unresolved. The V gene lost 9 bases and the J gene lost 0 bases, with 6 bases spanning the gap. Germline-derived CDR1 and CDR2 are LNHDA and SQIVND (reference sequence). The CDR3 contains 13 residues. As DNA, the CDR3 is TGTGCCAGCACAGTCTCTGGGGCCAACGTCCTGACTTTC. Amino acids: CASTVSGANVLTF.

This clone was counted only a few times. This chain joins TRBV10-3 and TRBJ2-1; D perhaps matches TRBD2 (6 bases). The CDR3 extends over 12 amino acids. Trimming cost V 10 bases and J 7 bases, with 14 bases left between them. CDR1 and CDR2 from the germline V gene are ENHRY and SYGVKD. The CDR3 DNA follows: TGTGCCACCACCTCGAGCGGGAATGAGCAGTTCTTC. This encodes CATTSSGNEQFF.

V is TRBV7-9 and J is TRBJ1-2; 9 bases are a match to TRBD1. Germline CDR1 and CDR2: SEHNR and FQNEAQ (reference sequence). The CDR3 consists of 16 residues. Trimming removed 5 bases from V and 2 bases from J; junction bases left unmatched: 9. The chain's CDR3 is CASSPIRDRANYGYTF. For the CDR3, the DNA is TGTGCCAGCAGCCCTATACGGGACAGGGCCAACTATGGCTACACCTTC. Variable domain in full (rest from reference TRBV7-9 and TRBJ1-2): DTGVSQNPRHKITKRGQNVTFRCDPISEHNRLYWYRQTLGQGPEFLTYFQNEAQLEKSRLLSDRFSAERPKGSFSTLEIQRTEQGDSAMYLCASSPIRDRANYGYTFGSGTRLTVV.

This chain joins TRBV18 and TRBJ2-2; no definite D call. CDR3 length: 14 residues. Germline V gene lookup returns CDR1 KGHSH and CDR2 LQKENI. Trimming took off 2 bases at V and 6 bases at J, with 10 bases between the two ends. The chain's CDR3 is CASSPGQIPGELFF. The CDR3 DNA is TGTGCCAGCTCACCAGGGCAAATCCCCGGGGAGCTGTTTTTT.

There are a few counts of this clone. The chain joins TRBV6-2 or TRBV6-3 to TRBJ1-5; tentatively, D is TRBD1 (6 bases). Germline CDR1 reads MNHEY; CDR2 reads SVGEGT. V lost 4 bases and J 0 bases, leaving 10 bases between the germline ends. The CDR3 consists of 15 residues. CDR3 in amino acids: CASSWGQLSNQPQHF. The CDR3 bases are TGTGCCAGCAGTTGGGGGCAACTTAGCAATCAGCCCCAGCATTTT.

This clone was observed at least ten times. The chain has TRBV19 and TRBJ1-5, with D possibly matching TRBD1 (6 bases). CDR1 and CDR2 (germline): LNHDA, SQIVND (reference sequence). This CDR3 region has 15 residues. Trimming pared 7 bases from V and 0 bases from J, leaving 13 bases between. CDR3 DNA: TGTGCCAGTACCATGGACAGCGTTAGCAATCAGCCCCAGCATTTT. This sequence encodes CASTMDSVSNQPQHF.

V and J are TRBV28 and TRBJ2-7, with D maybe TRBD2 (6 bases). CDR1 is MDHEN and CDR2 is SYDVKM in the germline V gene. The CDR3 extends over 15 amino acids. Trimming removed 4 bases at V and 0 bases at J, with 13 bases between. CDR3 bases: TGTGCCAGCAGTTCCCCTAGCGCTCTCTCCTACGAGCAGTACTTC. As protein: CASSSPSALSYEQYF.

This chain links TRBV19 with TRBJ1-4; 7 bases line up with TRBD1. Trimming removed 3 bases from V and 7 bases from J; junction bases left unmatched: 8. CDR1 LNHDA and CDR2 SQIVND come from the germline V gene (reference sequence). The CDR3 is made up of 15 amino acids. CDR3 residues: CASSMSTGLPEKLFF. CDR3 bases: TGTGCCAGTAGTATGTCGACAGGGCTCCCTGAAAAACTGTTTTTT.

The chain employs TRBV18 and TRBJ1-5, with D tentatively TRBD1 (6 bases). The CDR3 contains 12 residues. The germline V gene has CDR1 KGHSH and CDR2 LQKENI. Trimming took 3 bases from V and 7 from J, leaving 7 bases between them. CDR3 bases: TGTGCCAGCTCACCTACAGGGCAGCCCCAGCATTTT. Its protein is CASSPTGQPQHF. Complete variable domain (other parts from reference TRBV18 and TRBJ1-5): NAGVMQNPRHLVRRRGQEARLRCSPMKGHSHVYWYRQLPEEGLKFMVYLQKENIIDESGMPKERFSAEFPKEGPSILRIQQVVRGDSAAYFCASSPTGQPQHFGDGTRLSIL.

The rearrangement uses TRBV29-1 and TRBJ2-3; weak D call: TRBD2 (5 bases). V was pared by 2 bases and J by 4 bases, with 7 bases between. The germline CDR1 and CDR2 sequences are SQVTM and ANQGSEA. The length of the CDR3 is 12 residues. The CDR3 is CSVETGADTQYF. The CDR3 DNA sequence: TGCAGCGTTGAAACCGGGGCAGATACGCAGTATTTT.